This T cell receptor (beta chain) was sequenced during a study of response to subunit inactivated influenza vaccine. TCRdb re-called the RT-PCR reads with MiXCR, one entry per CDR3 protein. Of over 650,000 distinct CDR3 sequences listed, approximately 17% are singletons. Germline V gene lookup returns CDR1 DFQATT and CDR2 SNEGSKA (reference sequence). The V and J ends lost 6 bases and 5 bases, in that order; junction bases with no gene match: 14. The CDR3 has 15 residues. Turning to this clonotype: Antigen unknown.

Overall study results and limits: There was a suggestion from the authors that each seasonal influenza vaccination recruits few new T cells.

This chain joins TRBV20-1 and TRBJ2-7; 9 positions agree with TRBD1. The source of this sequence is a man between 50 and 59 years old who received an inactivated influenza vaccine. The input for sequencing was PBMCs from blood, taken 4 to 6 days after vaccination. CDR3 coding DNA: TGCAGTGCAGCCGACCCGGGACAGGGATTGAACGAGCAGTACTTC. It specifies CSAADPGQGLNEQYF.